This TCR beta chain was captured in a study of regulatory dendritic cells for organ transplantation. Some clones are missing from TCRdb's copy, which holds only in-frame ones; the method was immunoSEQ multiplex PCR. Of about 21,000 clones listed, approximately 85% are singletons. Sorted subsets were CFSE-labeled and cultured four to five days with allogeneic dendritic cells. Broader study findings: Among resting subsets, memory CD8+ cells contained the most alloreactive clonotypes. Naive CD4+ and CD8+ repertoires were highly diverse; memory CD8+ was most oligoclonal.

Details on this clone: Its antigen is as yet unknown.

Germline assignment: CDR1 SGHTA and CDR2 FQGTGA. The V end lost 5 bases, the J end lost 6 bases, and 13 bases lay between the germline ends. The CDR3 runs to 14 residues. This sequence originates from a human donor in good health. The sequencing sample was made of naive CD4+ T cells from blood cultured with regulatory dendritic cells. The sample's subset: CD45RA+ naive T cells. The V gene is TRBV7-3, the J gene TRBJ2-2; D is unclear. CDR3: CASSPPFQSGELFF. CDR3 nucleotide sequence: TGTGCCAGCAGCCCCCCCTTTCAGTCCGGGGAGCTGTTTTTT.